Listed here are 26 T cell receptor beta chains from one sample, sequenced in a study of vaccination effects on CD4 cells after COVID-19. Produced via immunoSEQ multiplex PCR; TCRdb's table is partial and in-frame only. The sample includes under 35,000 clones, approximately 78% of them seen just once. No antigens are known for them. Within the ViraFEST assay, antigen-specific CD4+ T cells underwent expansion with viral peptide pools prior to sequencing. Subsequent to 10 days of culture, CD4+ T cells were isolated. From March to December 2020, the person had a SARS-CoV-2 infection that was confirmed by PCR. The source was CD4+ T cells from PBMCs cultured with a peptide pool, collected before COVID-19 vaccination. These receptors were obtained from a human donor who had a prior SARS-CoV-2 infection.

V and J are TRBV3-1 (or the pseudogene TRBV3-2) and TRBJ1-2; D ambiguous. Germline-derived CDR1 and CDR2 are LGHDT and YNNKEL (reference sequence). V lost 1 base and J 3 bases, leaving 3 bases between the germline ends. The CDR3 extends over 12 amino acids. This CDR3 is CASSQGDYGYTF. The DNA of the CDR3 is TGTGCCAGCAGCCAAGGGGACTATGGCTACACCTTC.

The chain links TRBV5-4 to TRBJ1-4, with D perhaps matching TRBD1 (5 bases). Looked up from germline, CDR1 is SGHNT and CDR2 is YYREEE (reference sequence). Deletions cut 1 base from V and 10 bases from J, with 8 bases between. This CDR3 contains 12 residues. The CDR3 sequence is CASSLRGRKLFF. In DNA form, the CDR3 reads TGTGCCAGCAGCTTGCGGGGCAGAAAACTGTTTTTT.

CDR3 DNA: TGTGCCAGCAGCTTAGCGTTTCGGGGGTCCGAGCAGTACTTC. Translating gives CASSLAFRGSEQYF. This chain joins TRBV7-2 and TRBJ2-7; possible D gene TRBD2, 6 bases. V was trimmed by 0 bases and J by 6 bases, leaving 12 bases between them. The germline V gene encodes CDR1 SGHTA and CDR2 FQGNSA. This CDR3 spans 14 amino acids. Variable domain in full (rest from reference TRBV7-2 and TRBJ2-7): GAGVSQSPSNKVTEKGKDVELRCDPISGHTALYWYRQSLGQGLEFLIYFQGNSAPDKSGLPSDRFSAERTGGSVSTLTIQRTQQEDSAVYLCASSLAFRGSEQYFGPGTRLTVT.

This chain joins TRBV6-1 and TRBJ1-2, with D hard to call. The CDR3 consists of 14 residues. Trimming took off 2 bases at V and 7 bases at J, with 14 bases between the two ends. Germline V CDR1 and CDR2: MNHNS, SASEGT. CDR3 in amino acids: CASSELREVSGYTF. The CDR3 DNA follows: TGTGCCAGCAGTGAACTTAGAGAGGTGTCTGGCTACACCTTC.

This clone was found once. The rearrangement uses TRBV5-1 and TRBJ2-7; D gene uncertain. V lost 1 base to trimming and J lost 2 bases, with 7 bases between them. The germline V gene encodes CDR1 SGHRS and CDR2 YFSETQ. CDR3 length: 13 residues. DNA of the CDR3: TGCGCCAGCAGCTTGAAGGGTACCTACGAGCAGTACTTC. This gives the protein CASSLKGTYEQYF. The whole variable domain, filled in from reference TRBV5-1 and TRBJ2-7, reads KAGVTQTPRYLIKTRGQQVTLSCSPISGHRSVSWYQQTPGQGLQFLFEYFSETQRNKGNFPGRFSGRQFSNSRSEMNVSTLELGDSALYLCASSLKGTYEQYFGPGTRLTVT.

This chain's CDR3 is CASSPQQGLVGYGYTF. The CDR3 bases are TGTGCCAGCAGCCCACAACAGGGGCTGGTAGGGTATGGCTACACCTTC. The rearrangement links TRBV3-1 (or the pseudogene TRBV3-2) to TRBJ1-2; 7 bases line up with TRBD1. V lost 4 bases to trimming and J lost 5 bases; unmatched junction nucleotides: 13. Germline CDR1 and CDR2: LGHDT and YNNKEL (reference sequence). The CDR3 length is 16 residues.

CDR3 DNA: TGTGCCAGCAGCTCCGGACTAGCGGGGAAGACCCAGTACTTC. Amino acids: CASSSGLAGKTQYF. The chain has TRBV7-3 and TRBJ2-5; the match to TRBD2 covers 12 bases. The length of the CDR3 is 14 residues. The trim removed 4 bases at V and 6 bases at J, leaving 3 bases unmatched. The V gene's germline CDR1 is SGHTA and CDR2 FQGTGA.

The gene calls are TRBV18 and TRBJ2-5; the D gene could be TRBD1 or TRBD2 (5 bases each). In germline, CDR1 is KGHSH, CDR2 LQKENI. The CDR3 length is 14 residues. V lost 6 bases and J lost 2, with 13 bases in between. The CDR3 protein is CASSLPGPQETQYF. CDR3 DNA: TGTGCCAGCTCGCTCCCGGGACCTCAAGAGACCCAGTACTTC.

The J gene is TRBJ2-7, the V gene TRBV5-1; TRBD1 might be the D (5 bases). This CDR3 has 16 amino acids. V was cut by 0 bases and J by 0 bases, with 13 bases left in between. Per germline, CDR1 SGHRS and CDR2 YFSETQ. The CDR3 nucleotides are TGCGCCAGCAGCTTGGTGCGGCAGGGATACTCCTACGAGCAGTACTTC. This codes for CASSLVRQGYSYEQYF.

The rearrangement joins TRBV30 to TRBJ2-2, with D perhaps matching TRBD2 (5 bases). V was shortened by 0 bases and J by 6 bases, with 14 bases between the two germline ends. The CDR3 length is 15 residues. Germline CDR1 GTSNPN, CDR2 SVGIG (reference sequence). The CDR3 loop reads CAWSVTLAAAGELFF. In nucleotides, the CDR3 is TGTGCCTGGAGTGTAACGCTAGCAGCGGCCGGGGAGCTGTTTTTT.

This clone was seen more than once but under ten times. Written as DNA, the CDR3 is TGTGCCACCCAGAGAACGGCCGTTGAAGAGCAGTACTTC. Its translation: CATQRTAVEEQYF. This chain connects TRBV24-1 to TRBJ2-7, with D hard to call. The V gene lost 9 bases and the J gene lost 7 bases, with 18 bases spanning the gap. Germline CDR1 reads KGHDR; CDR2 reads SFDVKD. The CDR3 sequence is 13 residues long.

The table lists this clone with a count of one. This sequence joins TRBV6-5 and TRBJ2-2; a weak D match, TRBD1 (5 bases). CDR3 length: 15 residues. Germline V gene lookup returns CDR1 MNHEY and CDR2 SVGAGI. V lost 6 bases and J 6 bases, leaving 17 bases between the germline ends. The CDR3 DNA follows: TGTGCCAGCAGGTTACCAGGGAAGCCCGCCGGGGAGCTGTTTTTT. Amino acid sequence: CASRLPGKPAGELFF.

The table lists this clone with a count of one. The chain carries TRBV5-1 and TRBJ2-7; the D is unclear. CDR1 is SGHRS and CDR2 is YFSETQ in the germline V gene. Trimming pared 0 bases from V and 2 bases from J, leaving 15 bases between. This CDR3 is 16 amino acids long. CDR3 bases: TGCGCCAGCAGCTTGGCCCCAATGGGGATAGCCTACGAGCAGTACTTC. Translated: CASSLAPMGIAYEQYF.

This chain links TRBV14 with TRBJ2-7; D is unresolved. The CDR3 consists of 12 residues. Trimming removed 3 bases at V and 3 bases at J, with 6 bases between. The germline V gene encodes CDR1 SGHDN and CDR2 FVKESK. In nucleotides, the CDR3 is TGTGCCAGCAGCCAGTACTACTACGAGCAGTACTTC. Translated: CASSQYYYEQYF.

The CDR3 sequence: CASSLSRPVYEQYF. The CDR3 DNA reads as TGTGCCAGCAGCCTCTCCCGCCCAGTCTACGAGCAGTACTTC. The chain recombines TRBV11-2 with TRBJ2-7; D is ambiguous. V was cut by 5 bases and J by 3 bases, with 14 bases left in between. CDR1 and CDR2 from the germline V gene are SGHAT and FQNNGV. The CDR3 is made up of 14 amino acids.

The chain combines TRBV6-5 with TRBJ1-2; the D gene is possibly TRBD1 (5 bases). Germline lookup yields CDR1 MNHEY and CDR2 SVGAGI. Trimming shortened V by 2 bases and J by 8 bases, and 18 bases separated the two germline ends. The CDR3 is 15 amino acids. The CDR3 reads CASSYTTRGVQGYTF. CDR3 DNA sequence: TGTGCCAGCAGTTACACAACTCGAGGGGTACAGGGCTACACCTTC.

The chain combines TRBV7-3 with TRBJ2-1, with D perhaps assigned TRBD1 or TRBD2 (5 bases each). CDR3 length: 16 residues. Deletions cut 5 bases from V and 3 bases from J, with 17 bases between. Germline V gene data show CDR1 as SGHTA and CDR2 as FQGTGA. CDR3 DNA: TGTGCCAGCAGCCCAAATGGGGGTCCCATCTACAATGAGCAGTTCTTC. Residues: CASSPNGGPIYNEQFF.

This chain uses TRBV7-8 with TRBJ2-7, with D possibly being TRBD2 (6 bases). CDR1 SGHVS and CDR2 FQNEAQ come from the germline V gene. This CDR3 has 14 amino acids. Trimming pared 1 base from V and 3 bases from J, leaving 10 bases between. The chain's CDR3 is CASSLVGDFYEQYF. The CDR3 nucleotides are TGTGCCAGCAGCTTAGTCGGGGACTTCTACGAGCAGTACTTC.

The chain uses TRBV5-1 and TRBJ1-3; 9 nucleotides align to TRBD1. Germline V gene lookup returns CDR1 SGHRS and CDR2 YFSETQ. Trimming took 4 bases from V and 1 from J; bases not matched to a gene: 3. This CDR3 contains 15 residues. DNA for the CDR3: TGCGCCAGCAGCCCACAGGGGGCATCTGGAAACACCATATATTTT. Residues: CASSPQGASGNTIYF.

This rearrangement joins TRBV4-3 to TRBJ1-4, with 8 positions matching TRBD1. Germline CDR1 is LGHNA and CDR2 is YSLEER. With V trimmed by 4 bases and J by 9 bases, 19 bases remained unmatched. The CDR3 has 18 amino acids. The CDR3 DNA reads as TGCGCCAGCAGCCCCAAGACAGGGGCAGACGACGGAATGAAAAAACTGTTTTTT. This gives the protein CASSPKTGADDGMKKLFF.

The rearrangement joins TRBV7-3 to TRBJ2-2, with D unclear. Looked up from germline, CDR1 is SGHTA and CDR2 is FQGTGA. CDR3 length: 16 amino acids. V was trimmed by 4 bases and J by 2 bases, leaving 14 bases between them. This CDR3 reads CASSSAPGFNTGELFF. The CDR3 bases are TGTGCCAGCAGCTCCGCTCCGGGTTTTAACACCGGGGAGCTGTTTTTT.

This chain links TRBV3-1 (or the pseudogene TRBV3-2) with TRBJ1-2; D is undetermined. The CDR3 is made up of 13 amino acids. The germline gives CDR1 LGHDT, CDR2 YNNKEL (reference sequence). Trimming stripped 1 base from V and 7 bases from J, with 10 bases between. DNA for the CDR3: TGTGCCAGCAGCCAAGTTACCGCTACTGGCTACACCTTC. As protein: CASSQVTATGYTF.

The CDR3: CASSVAGDGDQPQHF. In DNA form, the CDR3 reads TGTGCCAGCAGCGTAGCCGGGGATGGGGATCAGCCCCAGCATTTT. The rearrangement uses TRBV9 and TRBJ1-5, with unresolved D. The germline V gene encodes CDR1 SGDLS and CDR2 YYNGEE. The CDR3 spans 15 residues. Trimming stripped 0 bases from V and 5 bases from J, with 12 bases between.

The chain recombines TRBV7-9 with TRBJ2-3; D not resolved. Deletions cut 5 bases from V and 0 bases from J, with 9 bases between. The CDR3 sequence is 14 residues long. CDR1 and CDR2 from the germline V gene are SEHNR and FQNEAQ (reference sequence). The CDR3 DNA follows: TGTGCCAGCAGCCCTCGACGGAGCACAGATACGCAGTATTTT. This encodes CASSPRRSTDTQYF.

This chain uses TRBV7-9 with TRBJ2-1; D is uncertain. This CDR3 has 14 residues. V was trimmed by 0 bases and J by 6 bases, leaving 9 bases between them. From germline, CDR1 is SEHNR and CDR2 FQNEAQ (reference sequence). The CDR3 DNA reads as TGTGCCAGCAGCTTAGCGCTTACGTCCAATGAGCAGTTCTTC. It is translated as CASSLALTSNEQFF. Complete variable domain (other parts from reference TRBV7-9 and TRBJ2-1): DTGVSQNPRHKITKRGQNVTFRCDPISEHNRLYWYRQTLGQGPEFLTYFQNEAQLEKSRLLSDRFSAERPKGSFSTLEIQRTEQGDSAMYLCASSLALTSNEQFFGPGTRLTVL.

This clone has only a few counts. This chain links TRBV20-1 with TRBJ1-1; D not resolved. Deletions cut 7 bases from V and 5 bases from J, with 8 bases between. Germline values: CDR1 DFQATT, CDR2 SNEGSKA (reference sequence). This CDR3 comprises 10 residues. The CDR3, as DNA: TGCAGTGGCGGAAGGACTGAAGCTTTCTTT. It codes for CSGGRTEAFF.